This T cell receptor beta chain came from a study of T cells in Graves' hyperthyroidism and ophthalmopathy. V lost 1 base to trimming and J lost 7 bases, with 17 bases between them. The germline V gene has CDR1 LGHDT and CDR2 YNNKEL (reference sequence). This CDR3 is 15 amino acids long. Authors of the study amplified TCR beta CDR3 regions from RNA transcripts. The HTBI primer set drove a first-round RT-PCR of the TCR CDR3. TCRdb itself ran the multiplex PCR reads through MiXCR, one entry per CDR3 protein. The repertoire holds 400,000 to 500,000 distinct CDR3 sequences, with 13% to 15% as singletons. Investigators excluded patients with uncontrolled infection, other autoimmune disease, pregnancy or lactation. Clinical symptoms, serum thyroxine and TRAb, thyroid ultrasound and orbital computed tomography were used for the diagnoses. This clonotype was recorded at least ten times.

The chain uses TRBV3-1 and TRBJ2-7; TRBD2 is a possible D gene (5 bases). Sequencing used blood. The clonotype originates from a young woman with Graves' hyperthyroidism. CDR3 in DNA: TGTGCCAGCAGCCAAGTATATCTAGCCTCGGGTGAGCAGTACTTC. Protein sequence: CASSQVYLASGEQYF.